This entry lists 30 T cell receptor beta chains sequenced from one sample in a study of vaccination effects on CD4 cells after COVID-19. Produced via immunoSEQ multiplex PCR; TCRdb's table is partial and in-frame only. The data show 72,000 or so clones, around 69% seen once. The authors isolated CD4+ T cells after roughly eleven days of culture. Either the mRNA-1273 or the BNT162b2 vaccine was given to participants as two doses. The antigens these receptors bind are not known. The sample consisted of CD4+ T cells from PBMCs cultured without peptide, taken after COVID-19 vaccination. These TCRs come from a human donor who received a COVID-19 vaccine.

The chain has TRBV18 and TRBJ1-4, with 7 bases matching TRBD1. The J segment lost 0 bases and the V segment lost 4 bases, leaving 2 bases of the junction unmatched. The CDR3 length is 15 residues. Germline-derived CDR1 and CDR2 are KGHSH and LQKENI. The DNA of the CDR3 is TGTGCCAGCTCACGACAGGGAGCAACTAATGAAAAACTGTTTTTT. Residues: CASSRQGATNEKLFF.

The table lists this clone with a few counts. V and J are TRBV10-3 and TRBJ2-1, with 11 nucleotides matching TRBD2. The CDR3 totals 13 residues. After removal of 8 bases from V and 10 bases from J, the junction contained 7 bases not matched to a gene. Germline loops: CDR1 ENHRY, CDR2 SYGVKD. The chain's CDR3 is CAILAGGRGEQFF. CDR3 in DNA: TGTGCCATCCTAGCGGGGGGAAGAGGGGAGCAGTTCTTC.

The rearrangement joins TRBV5-1 to TRBJ1-4; TRBD1 agrees at 7 bases. The germline gives CDR1 SGHRS, CDR2 YFSETQ. The CDR3 has 13 amino acids. V lost 8 bases and J lost 8; bases outside the gene matches: 9. DNA for the CDR3: TGCGCCAGTGGTACAGGGGTTGGGGAAAAACTGTTTTTT. Amino acids: CASGTGVGEKLFF.

The sample holds a few counts of this clone. The chain carries TRBV5-4 and TRBJ2-1, with D possibly matching TRBD2 (5 bases). The germline V gene encodes CDR1 SGHNT and CDR2 YYREEE (reference sequence). V was clipped by 0 bases and J by 4 bases, with 11 bases between them. CDR3 length: 15 amino acids. CDR3 nucleotides: TGTGCCAGCAGCTTGGTAGAGGGAAGGTACAATGAGCAGTTCTTC. Its protein product is CASSLVEGRYNEQFF. Together with reference TRBV5-4 and TRBJ2-1, the CDR3 gives the full variable domain: ETGVTQSPTHLIKTRGQQVTLRCSSQSGHNTVSWYQQALGQGPQFIFQYYREEENGRGNFPPRFSGLQFPNYSSELNVNALELDDSALYLCASSLVEGRYNEQFFGPGTRLTVL.

The count of this clone is one. The rearrangement links TRBV6-5 to TRBJ1-2; TRBD1 agrees at 7 bases. CDR1 MNHEY and CDR2 SVGAGI come from the germline V gene. Trimming cost V 6 bases and J 4 bases; bases outside gene matches: 5. There are 13 residues in the CDR3. CDR3 DNA sequence: TGTGCCAGCAGCAGACAGGGCTTCTATGGCTACACCTTC. Residues: CASSRQGFYGYTF.

The genes are TRBV7-2 and TRBJ1-4, with D unresolved. Trimming removed 2 bases from V and 1 base from J, with 8 bases in between. CDR1 and CDR2 (germline): SGHTA, FQGNSA. This CDR3 has 15 amino acids. DNA of the CDR3: TGTGCCAGCAGCTTAAGCAGTGGAACTAATGAAAAACTGTTTTTT. Translating it yields CASSLSSGTNEKLFF.

This rearrangement joins TRBV6-5 to TRBJ2-4; TRBD2 matches at 7 bases. Germline assignment: CDR1 MNHEY and CDR2 SVGAGI. The J segment lost 4 bases and the V segment lost 2 bases, leaving 5 bases of the junction unmatched. The CDR3 has 15 amino acids. The CDR3 DNA is TGTGCCAGCAGTTACGGTGGTAGCGGGAAAAACATTCAGTACTTC. Amino acid sequence: CASSYGGSGKNIQYF.

This clone turned up a few times. This chain connects TRBV5-6 to TRBJ2-1; D ambiguous. Trimming cost V 6 bases and J 2 bases, with 6 bases left between them. CDR1 is SGHDT, CDR2 YYEEEE, per germline. The CDR3 length is 12 residues. DNA of the CDR3: TGTGCCAGCATGGGGACCTACAATGAGCAGTTCTTC. Amino acid sequence: CASMGTYNEQFF.

V usage is TRBV6-5 and J usage is TRBJ1-4; 10 nucleotides line up with TRBD1. The germline V gene encodes CDR1 MNHEY and CDR2 SVGAGI. The length of the CDR3 is 14 residues. V shed 7 bases, J shed 10 bases, and the junction held 9 bases outside the gene matches. The CDR3 DNA reads as TGTGCCAGCACCAGAGGGACAGGGGCGGGAAAACTGTTTTTT. This gives the protein CASTRGTGAGKLFF.

The chain recombines TRBV12-3 or TRBV12-4 with TRBJ2-3; D gene uncertain. Trimming stripped 5 bases from V and 5 bases from J, with 8 bases between. The CDR3 runs to 12 residues. CDR3 loop: CASSTTGDTQYF. In DNA, the CDR3 is TGTGCCAGCAGTACAACCGGAGATACGCAGTATTTT.

The CDR3 nucleotides read TGTGCCAGCAGTCTTGCACCGGGACAGGGGAATGGCTACACCTTC. Its translation is CASSLAPGQGNGYTF. The chain recombines TRBV6-4 with TRBJ1-2, with 10 positions matching TRBD1. This CDR3 is 15 amino acids long. V dropped 5 bases and J dropped 6; count of bases not matched to a gene: 9. Germline assignment: CDR1 MRHNA and CDR2 SNTAGT.

The chain employs TRBV29-1 and TRBJ2-3; maybe TRBD1 (6 bases). Trimming removed 3 bases at V and 0 bases at J, with 13 bases between. Germline V CDR1 and CDR2: SQVTM, ANQGSEA. The CDR3 runs 15 residues. In DNA, the CDR3 is TGCAGCGTTGAGGTGGGGGCGGCTAGCACAGATACGCAGTATTTT. Protein product: CSVEVGAASTDTQYF.

This chain links TRBV4-1 with TRBJ1-2; D uncertain. V lost 1 base, J lost 8 bases, and 11 bases lay in between. The CDR3 loop spans 13 amino acids. CDR1 and CDR2 from the germline V gene are MGHRA and YSYEKL. As DNA, the CDR3 is TGCGCCAGCAGCCAAGGGTCCCTCGAGGGCTACACCTTC. It codes for CASSQGSLEGYTF.

The rearrangement joins TRBV30 to TRBJ1-6; D is ambiguous. Germline assignment: CDR1 GTSNPN and CDR2 SVGIG (reference sequence). The CDR3 length is 14 residues. V shed 2 bases and J shed 7 bases, with 12 bases lying between them. The CDR3, as DNA: TGTGCCTGGAGTATGGTCTCAACGAATTCACCCCTCCACTTT. Translated: CAWSMVSTNSPLHF.

V is TRBV20-1 and J is TRBJ1-2, with TRBD1 matching 10 bases. The junction had 6 bases not matched to a gene; V was cut back by 5 bases and J by 3 bases. Germline CDR1 and CDR2: DFQATT and SNEGSKA (reference sequence). This CDR3 is 14 amino acids long. The CDR3: CSARDRGQDYGYTF. The CDR3 DNA sequence: TGCAGTGCTCGTGACAGGGGGCAGGACTATGGCTACACCTTC.

This clone was counted a few times. The chain's CDR3 is CASSKGGSLTNTDTQYF. The CDR3 DNA follows: TGTGCCAGCAGCAAGGGTGGTTCGCTCACAAATACAGATACGCAGTATTTT. The V and J genes are TRBV9 and TRBJ2-3; D is uncertain. The CDR3 extends over 17 amino acids. V was shortened by 4 bases and J by 3 bases, with 21 bases between the two germline ends. CDR1 is SGDLS, CDR2 YYNGEE, per germline.

V usage is TRBV6-5 and J usage is TRBJ1-2, with unresolved D. The CDR3 totals 12 residues. Germline-derived CDR1 and CDR2 are MNHEY and SVGAGI. Trimming shortened V by 0 bases and J by 6 bases, and 5 bases separated the two germline ends. This CDR3 reads CASSYSGNGYTF. The CDR3 DNA is TGTGCCAGCAGTTACTCAGGCAATGGCTACACCTTC.

J is TRBJ2-2 and V is TRBV12-3 or TRBV12-4; D might be TRBD2 (6 bases). V was cut by 5 bases and J by 7 bases, with 11 bases left in between. The CDR3 contains 13 residues. In DNA form, the CDR3 reads TGTGCCAGCAGTCCCTGGGGGGACGGGGAGCTGTTTTTT. Encoded protein: CASSPWGDGELFF.

This rearrangement joins TRBV5-1 to TRBJ2-4; D could derive from TRBD1 or TRBD2 (6 bases each). This CDR3 is built from 16 residues. Trimming removed 0 bases at V and 1 base at J, with 11 bases between. Germline CDR1 is SGHRS and CDR2 is YFSETQ. CDR3 protein: CASSLAVGGAKNIQYF. In DNA form, the CDR3 reads TGCGCCAGCAGCTTGGCCGTAGGGGGGGCCAAAAACATTCAGTACTTC.

This sequence joins TRBV9 and TRBJ2-2; maybe TRBD1 (6 bases). V gave up 4 bases and J gave up 5 bases, with 12 bases separating them. The CDR3 totals 14 residues. CDR1 and CDR2 (germline): SGDLS, YYNGEE. CDR3 sequence reads: CASSSQQGTGELFF. The CDR3 DNA reads TGTGCCAGCAGCTCCCAACAGGGAACCGGGGAGCTGTTTTTT.

V is TRBV6-5 and J is TRBJ2-5; 10 bases match TRBD2. Germline V gives CDR1 MNHEY, CDR2 SVGAGI. The J segment lost 2 bases and the V segment lost 4 bases, leaving 7 bases of the junction unmatched. The CDR3 has 16 residues. CDR3 amino acids: CASSFDRAGGQETQYF. The CDR3 nucleotides read TGTGCCAGCAGTTTCGATCGAGCGGGGGGGCAAGAGACCCAGTACTTC.

The chain recombines TRBV28 with TRBJ2-7, with no clear D. V shed 2 bases and J shed 3 bases, with 5 bases lying between them. The germline V gene has CDR1 MDHEN and CDR2 SYDVKM. The CDR3 loop spans 12 amino acids. The chain's CDR3 is CASSLGSYEQYV. As DNA, the CDR3 is TGTGCCAGCAGTTTAGGCAGCTACGAGCAGTACGTC.

This clone was recorded only once. This chain uses TRBV24-1 with TRBJ1-2, with no clear D. V lost 5 bases to trimming and J lost 3 bases, with 9 bases between them. This CDR3 spans 13 amino acids. In germline, CDR1 is KGHDR, CDR2 SFDVKD. The CDR3 region has the DNA TGTGCCACCAGTGTAGATAGAGACTATGGCTACACCTTC. It specifies CATSVDRDYGYTF.

The chain combines TRBV9 with TRBJ2-2; 12 bases agree with TRBD1. V lost 4 bases to trimming and J lost 5 bases; unmatched junction nucleotides: 6. The CDR3 covers 16 residues. Germline V CDR1 and CDR2: SGDLS, YYNGEE. The CDR3 here is CASSPRDRGPTGELFF. CDR3 nucleotide sequence: TGTGCCAGCAGCCCCCGGGACAGGGGGCCAACCGGGGAGCTGTTTTTT.

V and J are TRBV15 and TRBJ1-2; D not certain. The CDR3 runs to 12 residues. The V gene's germline CDR1 is LNHNV and CDR2 YYDKDF (reference sequence). The V gene lost 3 bases and the J gene lost 8 bases, with 10 bases spanning the gap. The CDR3 DNA reads as TGTGCCACCAGCAGGGAGTATTGGGGCTACACCTTC. Translated: CATSREYWGYTF.

The V call is TRBV5-1, the J call TRBJ2-3; 7 positions match TRBD2. Germline CDR1 is SGHRS and CDR2 is YFSETQ. The length of the CDR3 is 17 residues. Trimming removed 0 bases from V and 0 bases from J; junction bases left unmatched: 7. CDR3 sequence: CASSLVMAGASTDTQYF. As DNA, the CDR3 is TGCGCCAGCAGCTTGGTTATGGCGGGAGCTAGCACAGATACGCAGTATTTT.

J is TRBJ2-5 and V is TRBV10-3, with a possible D match to TRBD1 (8 bases). With 10 bases removed from V and 4 bases from J, the gap between germline ends came to 16 bases. The CDR3 has 13 amino acids. The germline CDR1 and CDR2 sequences are ENHRY and SYGVKD. The CDR3 loop reads CATKDREGETQYF. CDR3 coding DNA: TGTGCCACGAAGGACAGGGAGGGAGAGACCCAGTACTTC.

The DNA of the CDR3 is TGCGCCAGCAGCCACAGACAGGGTAGGAACACTGAAGCTTTCTTT. Translated: CASSHRQGRNTEAFF. The V and J genes are TRBV5-1 and TRBJ1-1, with 7 bases lining up with TRBD1. The CDR3 covers 15 residues. Looked up from germline, CDR1 is SGHRS and CDR2 is YFSETQ. V shed 4 bases, J shed 1 base, and the junction held 7 bases outside the gene matches.

V usage is TRBV11-2 and J usage is TRBJ1-4, with D tentatively TRBD1 (5 bases). The length of the CDR3 is 15 residues. The V gene lost 4 bases and the J gene lost 2 bases, with 11 bases spanning the gap. In germline, CDR1 is SGHAT, CDR2 FQNNGV. CDR3 in amino acids: CASSSPGTTNEKLFF. CDR3 in DNA: TGTGCCAGCAGCTCCCCAGGGACCACTAATGAAAAACTGTTTTTT.

The rearrangement uses TRBV4-1 and TRBJ2-3; 11 bases line up with TRBD1. After removal of 4 bases from V and 2 bases from J, the junction contained 5 bases not matched to a gene. The germline gives CDR1 MGHRA, CDR2 YSYEKL. The CDR3 length is 16 residues. This chain's CDR3 is CASSPGQGALTDTQYF. The CDR3 DNA reads as TGCGCCAGCAGCCCCGGACAGGGGGCCCTCACAGATACGCAGTATTTT.